Each of the 9 T cell receptor beta chains below was sequenced from the same sample in a study of response to subunit inactivated influenza vaccine. TCRdb reprocessed the RT-PCR reads with MiXCR, giving one entry per CDR3 protein. The sample includes around 570,000 distinct CDR3 sequences, 6.5% to 8% seen only once; the top ten take 10% to 15%. This specimen was PBMCs from blood, taken roughly 24 months after vaccination. These receptor sequences come from a man aged 50 to 69 who received an inactivated influenza vaccine.

The sample holds a few counts of this clonotype. This chain uses TRBV29-1 with TRBJ1-1; TRBD1 aligns across 7 bases. Trimming at V came to 7 bases and at J to 6 bases, leaving 17 bases not matched to a gene. The CDR3 contains 15 residues. Germline V gene lookup returns CDR1 SQVTM and CDR2 ANQGSEA. CDR3 in DNA: TGCAGCGCTGCATGGAACAGGGGAGGGATCCCTGAAGCTTTCTTT. It yields the protein CSAAWNRGGIPEAFF.

The V call is TRBV7-9, the J call TRBJ2-7; no firm D call. V was clipped by 4 bases and J by 3 bases, with 10 bases between them. Germline-derived CDR1 and CDR2 are SEHNR and FQNEAQ (reference sequence). There are 13 residues in the CDR3. The CDR3 loop reads CASSSGNLYEQYF. The CDR3 DNA follows: TGTGCCAGCAGCTCCGGAAACCTCTACGAGCAGTACTTC.

The chain links TRBV20-1 to TRBJ2-7, with D possibly being TRBD2 (6 bases). The germline V gene encodes CDR1 DFQATT and CDR2 SNEGSKA (reference sequence). The V end lost 3 bases, the J end lost 5 bases, and 11 bases lay between the germline ends. CDR3 size: 12 residues. The CDR3 bases are TGCAGTGCTAGGGGCAGGAGGGACGAGCAGTACTTC. It codes for CSARGRRDEQYF.

At least ten counts were recorded for this clonotype. V and J are TRBV5-1 and TRBJ2-3; no clear D gene. The V and J ends lost 1 base and 2 bases respectively, with 11 bases between them. The CDR3 consists of 15 residues. Germline assignment: CDR1 SGHRS and CDR2 YFSETQ. The CDR3 DNA reads TGCGCCAGCAGCTTGAGGACCCTTTCCACAGATACGCAGTATTTT. It encodes CASSLRTLSTDTQYF.

The chain is built from TRBV15 and TRBJ2-1; 9 bases align to TRBD2. The V gene end was trimmed by 1 base and the J gene end by 3 bases; junction bases not matched to a gene: 4. Per germline, CDR1 LNHNV and CDR2 YYDKDF (reference sequence). This CDR3 is built from 16 residues. The CDR3 loop reads CATSRGGRGGYNEQFF. The DNA of the CDR3 is TGTGCCACCAGCAGAGGGGGGCGGGGGGGCTACAATGAGCAGTTCTTC.

This clonotype was observed a few times. The chain joins TRBV20-1 to TRBJ2-7; TRBD2 matches at 13 bases. Germline assignment: CDR1 DFQATT and CDR2 SNEGSKA (reference sequence). V was clipped by 4 bases and J by 3 bases; unmatched bases: 3. This CDR3 region has 14 residues. The DNA of the CDR3 is TGCAGTGCTACAACTAGCGGGAGGGTCTACGAGCAGTACTTC. Translating it yields CSATTSGRVYEQYF.

This clonotype was counted a few times. The V and J genes are TRBV20-1 and TRBJ1-5, with D tentatively TRBD1 (6 bases). CDR3 size: 14 residues. Looked up from germline, CDR1 is DFQATT and CDR2 is SNEGSKA (reference sequence). The ends were cut back, 2 bases at V and 7 bases at J, with 15 bases in the middle. CDR3 DNA: TGCAGTGCTAGACAGGGGCCCGGAGCACAGCCCCAGCATTTT. Translating it yields CSARQGPGAQPQHF.

The CDR3: CASSLGYPGETQYF. CDR3 coding DNA: TGTGCCAGCAGCTTAGGGTATCCAGGGGAGACCCAGTACTTC. The genes are TRBV7-2 and TRBJ2-5, with D perhaps matching TRBD1 (5 bases). The V end lost 1 base, the J end lost 5 bases, and 11 bases lay between the germline ends. The CDR3 is 14 amino acids. Germline assignment: CDR1 SGHTA and CDR2 FQGNSA.

The chain recombines TRBV7-8 with TRBJ1-3; TRBD1 agrees at 8 bases. V was clipped by 4 bases and J by 4 bases; unmatched bases: 6. Germline values: CDR1 SGHVS, CDR2 FQNEAQ. This CDR3 spans 15 amino acids. This CDR3 reads CASSSDRARGNTIYF. DNA of the CDR3: TGTGCCAGCAGCTCGGACAGGGCGAGAGGAAACACCATATATTTT.